This T cell receptor beta chain was observed in a study of T cells in narcolepsy. At the level of the study: Healthy controls were enrolled alongside patients with narcolepsy type 1 or type 2.

Repertoires were generated with immunoSEQ multiplex PCR, while TCRdb's copy carries only in-frame clones and drops some. The sample contains tens of thousands of clones, 82% of which appear only once. This CDR3 has 14 amino acids. CDR1 is LNHDA, CDR2 SQIVND, per germline (reference sequence). The V end lost 9 bases, the J end lost 5 bases, and 17 bases lay between the germline ends. Sequenced input: CD45RA- memory CD4+ T cells from PBMCs. The rearrangement links TRBV19 to TRBJ1-5; D is possibly TRBD1 (6 bases). This receptor was obtained from a human donor with narcolepsy. CDR3 in amino acids: CARRGAGDHQPQHF. CDR3 nucleotides: TGTGCCAGGCGGGGGGCAGGGGACCATCAGCCCCAGCATTTT.